This T cell receptor beta chain was captured by sequencing in a study of OX40 agonist ivuxolimab in advanced cancers. Study details: At doses from 0.01 to 10 mg/kg, patients were given intravenous ivuxolimab every 2 weeks. Three dose-escalation patients had partial responses: one with hepatocellular carcinoma and two with cutaneous melanoma.

The CDR3 is 14 amino acids. CDR1 is SSHAT, CDR2 FNYEAQ, per germline (reference sequence). V was cut by 5 bases and J by 2 bases, with 11 bases left in between. Overall study findings and caveats: Circulating CD4+ and CD8+ T cells showed clonal expansion by week 6 at 0.1 to 3.0 mg/kg. Expanded clones belonging to CD8+ T cells outnumbered, on average, those of CD4+.

A word on this clone: Its antigen is undetermined.

Method: immunoSEQ multiplex PCR; TCRdb's copy keeps in-frame clones and lacks some. The table records approximately 82,000 clones, around 94% of them present only once. This chain uses TRBV7-7 with TRBJ2-3; D is possibly TRBD2 (6 bases). The sequence derives from an adult with an advanced solid tumor such as melanoma, head and neck, liver or kidney cancer. This material consisted of CD4+ or CD8+ T cells sorted from blood, taken in a trial of the OX40 agonist ivuxolimab. CDR3 sequence reads: CASSLDYTTDTQYF. The CDR3 DNA is TGTGCCAGCAGCCTGGACTATACCACAGATACGCAGTATTTT. The full variable domain, with the rest looked up from reference TRBV7-7 and TRBJ2-3, is GAGVSQSPRYKVTKRGQDVTLRCDPISSHATLYWYQQALGQGPEFLTYFNYEAQPDKSGLPSDRFSAERPEGSISTLTIQRTEQRDSAMYRCASSLDYTTDTQYFGPGTRLTVL.